The sequence of this T cell receptor beta chain was determined in a study of blood T cells in healthy people across ages. Broader study findings: Long-lived donors exceeded aged donors in naive CD4+ cells and diversity.

This CDR3 region has 17 residues. Germline V gene lookup returns CDR1 MDHEN and CDR2 SYDVKM. After removal of 3 bases from V and 4 bases from J, the junction contained 8 bases not matched to a gene. About this clonotype itself: Its specificity is unknown.

Primers used in a second PCR of about 6 to 12 cycles were a sample-barcoded 5' primer and a J-beta primer mix. Each cDNA molecule received a tag from a template-switch adaptor that had 12 random nucleotides. MiXCR, applied by TCRdb to the 5' RACE reads, yields one record per CDR3 protein. This sample has under 2,000,000 distinct CDR3 sequences; about 49% occur once, and the top ten carry 2.1%. Material for sequencing was blood. The TCR sequence derives from a middle-aged woman in good health. The chain carries TRBV28 and TRBJ2-1, with 11 bases lining up with TRBD2. The CDR3 bases are TGTGCCAGCAGTTTCGGGATAGCGGGGGGGCGTTACAATGAGCAGTTCTTC. The encoded protein is CASSFGIAGGRYNEQFF.